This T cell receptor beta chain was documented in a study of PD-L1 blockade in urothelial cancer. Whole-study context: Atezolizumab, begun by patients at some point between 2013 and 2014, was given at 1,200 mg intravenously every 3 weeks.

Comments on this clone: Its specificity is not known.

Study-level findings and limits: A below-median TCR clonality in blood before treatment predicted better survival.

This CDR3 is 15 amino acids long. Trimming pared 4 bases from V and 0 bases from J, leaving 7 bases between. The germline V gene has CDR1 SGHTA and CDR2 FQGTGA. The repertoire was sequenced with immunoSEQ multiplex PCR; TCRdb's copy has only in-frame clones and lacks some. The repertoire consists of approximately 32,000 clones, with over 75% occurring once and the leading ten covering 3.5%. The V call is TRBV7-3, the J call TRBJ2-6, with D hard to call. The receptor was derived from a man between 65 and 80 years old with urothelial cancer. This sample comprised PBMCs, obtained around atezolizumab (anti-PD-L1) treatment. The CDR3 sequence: CASSSSGSGANVLTF. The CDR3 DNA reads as TGTGCCAGCAGCTCATCGGGCTCTGGGGCCAACGTCCTGACTTTC.